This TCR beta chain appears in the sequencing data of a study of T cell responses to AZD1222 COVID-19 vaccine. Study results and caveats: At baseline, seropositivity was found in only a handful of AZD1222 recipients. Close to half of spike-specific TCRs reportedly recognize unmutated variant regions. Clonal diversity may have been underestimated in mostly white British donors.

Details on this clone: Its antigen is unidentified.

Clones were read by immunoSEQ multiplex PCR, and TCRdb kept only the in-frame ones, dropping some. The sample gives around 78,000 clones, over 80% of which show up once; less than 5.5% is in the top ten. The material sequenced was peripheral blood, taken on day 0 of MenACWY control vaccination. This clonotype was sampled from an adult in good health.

CDR3: CASRGPGRGNYGYTF. The CDR3 bases are TGTGCCAGCAGGGGCCCGGGCAGGGGAAACTATGGCTACACCTTC. V is TRBV11-2 and J is TRBJ1-2, with D perhaps TRBD1 (6 bases). The germline V gene encodes CDR1 SGHAT and CDR2 FQNNGV. This CDR3 contains 15 residues. V lost 6 bases and J lost 2, with 16 bases in between.